This TCR beta chain was observed in a study of cytomegalovirus exposure and HLA in healthy donors. Study at large: Assignment to the Caucasian-associated ancestry cluster applied to approximately 79% of the 350 to 500 genotyped donors.

Each of the donors was a healthy bone marrow donor. The PCR ran on 60 Vbeta and 13 Jbeta primers. The protocol was immunoSEQ multiplex PCR, while the TCRdb copy is restricted to in-frame clones and leaves out a portion. The sample table sets out over 100,000 clones. This CDR3 is 17 amino acids long. The germline V gene encodes CDR1 LNHNV and CDR2 YYDKDF (reference sequence). The junction had 9 bases not matched to a gene; V was cut back by 3 bases and J by 2 bases. General observations from the study: On later analysis, the bulk of CMV-associated TCR beta chains appeared to be HLA-restricted. Sequences of the TCR beta chain were said to predict the HLA-A and HLA-B alleles of most subjects accurately.

Comment on this clone: As yet, its antigen is unknown.

Sequencing was done on a sample of PBMCs. The sequence was collected from a woman aged 40 to 55 in good health and CMV-seropositive. The chain employs TRBV15 and TRBJ2-2; 7 bases align to TRBD1. CDR3 amino acids: CATSSDRVNSNTGELFF. The CDR3 nucleotides read TGTGCCACCAGCAGCGACAGGGTCAATTCCAACACCGGGGAGCTGTTTTTT.